These 9 T cell receptor beta chains were sequenced from one sample in a study of shared clonotypes between healthy human individuals. Repertoires were generated with immunoSEQ multiplex PCR, while TCRdb's copy carries only in-frame clones and drops some. This sample has some 1.5 million clones; 95% to 97% occur once, and the top ten carry 1.2%. Sequencing used naive CD4+ T cells sorted from blood. Subset noted: CD45RA+ positively selected. All receptors derive from a young man in good health.

This clone was recorded once. The V gene is TRBV19, the J gene TRBJ2-7, with 9 bases that match TRBD1. Trimming took 3 bases from V and 4 from J; bases not matched to a gene: 7. The germline V gene has CDR1 LNHDA and CDR2 SQIVND (reference sequence). The CDR3 has 15 amino acids. DNA of the CDR3: TGTGCCAGTAGTATTCACAGGGGGCGCGGGTACGAGCAGTACTTC. Its protein is CASSIHRGRGYEQYF.

V and J are TRBV5-4 and TRBJ2-7, with D tentatively TRBD1 or TRBD2 (5 bases each). Germline values: CDR1 SGHNT, CDR2 YYREEE (reference sequence). The CDR3 is made up of 13 amino acids. V was clipped by 4 bases and J by 3 bases, with 11 bases between them. This CDR3 is CASSRDPFYEQYF. CDR3 in DNA: TGTGCCAGCAGCCGGGACCCTTTCTACGAGCAGTACTTC.

Concerning this clone itself: Its ends do not fully match the called genes, so a read error is possible. V gene TRBV28 combines with J gene TRBJ2-4, with TRBD1 matching over 7 bases. CDR1 and CDR2 from the germline V gene are MDHEN and SYDVKM. There are 16 residues in the CDR3. The CDR3 spells CASSLGVRGHKNIRYF. The CDR3, as DNA: TGTGCCAGCAGTTTAGGCGTTAGGGGGCACAAAAACATTCGGTACTTC.

The genes are TRBV5-4 and TRBJ1-4, with TRBD1 as a possible D gene (6 bases). The CDR3 runs 14 residues. CDR1 and CDR2 from the germline V gene are SGHNT and YYREEE (reference sequence). Trimming cost V 4 bases and J 3 bases, with 10 bases left between them. This CDR3 reads CASSPSGANEKLFF. The CDR3 DNA sequence: TGTGCCAGCAGCCCCTCAGGGGCTAATGAAAAACTGTTTTTT.

The chain is built from TRBV2 and TRBJ1-5; D not resolved. Deletions cut 4 bases from V and 0 bases from J, with 7 bases between. CDR3 length equals 14 residues. Germline V CDR1 and CDR2: SNHLY, FYNNEI. CDR3 nucleotides: TGTGCCAGCAGTGCAGTGTATAGCAATCAGCCCCAGCATTTT. This encodes CASSAVYSNQPQHF.

A single count supports this clone. This chain connects TRBV29-1 to TRBJ2-7; D is unresolved. CDR1 is SQVTM, CDR2 ANQGSEA, per germline. With 4 bases removed from V and 3 bases from J, the gap between germline ends came to 10 bases. The CDR3 has 12 residues. Here the CDR3 reads CSVGWEIYEQYF. CDR3 DNA sequence: TGCAGCGTTGGGTGGGAAATCTACGAGCAGTACTTC.

V is TRBV4-3 and J is TRBJ2-7; 13 bases align to TRBD2. V shed 1 base and J 2 bases; nucleotides not matched to a gene: 8. The CDR3 sequence is 18 residues long. Per germline, CDR1 LGHNA and CDR2 YSLEER. CDR3 sequence: CASSQGIGTSGTTYEQYF. The CDR3, as DNA: TGCGCCAGCAGCCAAGGCATTGGGACTAGCGGGACCACCTACGAGCAGTACTTC.

This chain joins TRBV5-4 and TRBJ1-1; 9 bases line up with TRBD1. The CDR3 is 15 residues long. V trimming: 4 bases; J trimming: 0 bases; junction bases outside the gene matches: 4. The germline CDR1 and CDR2 sequences are SGHNT and YYREEE (reference sequence). CDR3 region: CASSPWDRVNTEAFF. CDR3 nucleotides: TGTGCCAGCAGCCCCTGGGACAGGGTGAACACTGAAGCTTTCTTT. Full variable domain (remainder filled in from reference TRBV5-4 and TRBJ1-1): ETGVTQSPTHLIKTRGQQVTLRCSSQSGHNTVSWYQQALGQGPQFIFQYYREEENGRGNFPPRFSGLQFPNYSSELNVNALELDDSALYLCASSPWDRVNTEAFFGQGTRLTVV.

This chain links TRBV27 with TRBJ1-2; D perhaps matches TRBD1 (5 bases). In germline, CDR1 is MNHEY, CDR2 SMNVEV (reference sequence). V lost 10 bases and J 4 bases, leaving 13 bases between the germline ends. The CDR3 is 12 amino acids. The CDR3 sequence: CATRAGPYGYTF. The DNA of the CDR3 is TGTGCCACCAGAGCGGGGCCCTATGGCTACACCTTC.